The next 20 T cell receptor beta chains were all read from a single sample in a study of Ad26.COV2.S vaccination and SARS-CoV-2 variants. Method: immunoSEQ multiplex PCR; TCRdb's copy keeps in-frame clones and lacks some. The data show around 300,000 clones, less than 90% seen once. Treatment indicated: 15 to 20 received Ad26.COV2.S at low or high dose, single or two shots; about 5 received placebo; per-sample allocation not given. All samples were drawn on day 63, counting from the first vaccine or placebo injection. The starting material was peripheral blood, obtained in a trial of Ad26.COV2.S vaccine versus placebo. Receptors were obtained from a person between 18 and 65 years old who received the Ad26.COV2.S COVID-19 vaccine or a placebo.

The V call is TRBV6-5, the J call TRBJ2-1, with TRBD2 matching over 15 bases. The CDR3 has 14 amino acids. J lost 8 bases, V lost 4 bases, and 0 bases had no gene match. Germline V lookup: CDR1 MNHEY, CDR2 SVGAGI. The CDR3 sequence: CASSWTSGRDEQFF. The CDR3 DNA reads TGTGCCAGCAGTTGGACTAGCGGGAGGGATGAGCAGTTCTTC.

The chain has TRBV27 and TRBJ2-1, with TRBD2 matching over 10 bases. The CDR3 is 17 residues long. The germline V gene encodes CDR1 MNHEY and CDR2 SMNVEV (reference sequence). With 6 bases clipped from V and 4 bases from J, the junction kept 12 bases outside the gene matches. The CDR3 loop is CASSPGLAGANYNEQFF. Here the CDR3 DNA reads TGTGCCAGCAGCCCCGGGCTAGCGGGGGCCAATTACAATGAGCAGTTCTTC.

Only one count was recorded for this clone. The rearrangement links TRBV6-5 to TRBJ2-3; weak D call: TRBD1 (6 bases). The CDR3 totals 16 residues. Trimming left V 0 bases short and J 6 bases short, with 16 bases between. The germline V gene encodes CDR1 MNHEY and CDR2 SVGAGI. The CDR3 bases are TGTGCCAGCAGTTACTCGAAGGGACAAAGCCGCGATACGCAGTATTTT. Its translation: CASSYSKGQSRDTQYF.

The chain combines TRBV1 with TRBJ1-3. TRBV1 is recorded as a pseudogene. This CDR3 spans 16 amino acids. CDR3 residues: CTSSLSAGSSGNTIYF. The CDR3 region has the DNA TGCACCAGCAGCCTTTCTGCCGGGAGCTCTGGAAACACCATATATTTT.

The V gene is TRBV5-4, the J gene TRBJ2-3; 9 bases line up with TRBD2. Trimming removed 4 bases from V and 5 bases from J; junction bases left unmatched: 11. This CDR3 spans 16 amino acids. Germline assignment: CDR1 SGHNT and CDR2 YYREEE (reference sequence). CDR3 bases: TGTGCCAGCAGCCCCCGAGGAGCGGGAGGCCTAGATACGCAGTATTTT. Encoded protein: CASSPRGAGGLDTQYF.

The rearrangement joins TRBV6-5 to TRBJ2-1; 10 bases are shared with TRBD2. This CDR3 spans 14 amino acids. Germline assignment: CDR1 MNHEY and CDR2 SVGAGI. V shed 9 bases and J 2 bases; nucleotides not matched to a gene: 4. The CDR3 protein is CASRSGGAYNEQFF. The CDR3 region has the DNA TGTGCCAGTAGAAGCGGGGGGGCCTACAATGAGCAGTTCTTC.

CDR3 sequence: CASSLQWESYEQYF. The CDR3 nucleotides read TGTGCCAGCAGCCTACAGTGGGAGTCTTACGAGCAGTACTTC. This chain joins TRBV7-2 and TRBJ2-7; a weak D match, TRBD2 (5 bases). Looked up from germline, CDR1 is SGHTA and CDR2 is FQGNSA. This CDR3 contains 14 residues. The V end was cut by 5 bases, the J end by 4 bases, with 15 bases between.

The chain carries TRBV14 and TRBJ1-1; tentative D call: TRBD1 (5 bases). From germline, CDR1 is SGHDN and CDR2 FVKESK. The CDR3 runs to 16 residues. V lost 3 bases and J lost 3, with 17 bases in between. The CDR3 loop is CASSHAGRGLDTEAFF. Written as DNA, the CDR3 is TGTGCCAGCAGCCATGCAGGGAGGGGTTTGGACACTGAAGCTTTCTTT.

The chain uses TRBV9 and TRBJ2-7, with TRBD1 matching 10 bases. Trimming at V came to 2 bases and at J to 3 bases, leaving 5 bases not matched to a gene. This CDR3 spans 15 amino acids. Germline-derived CDR1 and CDR2 are SGDLS and YYNGEE. CDR3: CASSVGQGRNYEQYF. CDR3 nucleotides: TGTGCCAGCAGCGTGGGACAGGGGCGCAACTACGAGCAGTACTTC.

This chain joins TRBV29-1 and TRBJ2-7; D is undetermined. The CDR3 loop spans 13 amino acids. Trimming left V 6 bases short and J 5 bases short, with 17 bases between. Germline V CDR1 and CDR2: SQVTM, ANQGSEA. Here the CDR3 reads CSVLVEVLHEQYF. DNA of the CDR3: TGCAGCGTCCTAGTTGAGGTTCTCCACGAGCAGTACTTC.

This chain uses TRBV5-1 with TRBJ1-1, with 7 bases fitting TRBD1. The CDR3 covers 15 residues. Losses at the gene ends were 4 bases for V and 5 bases for J; bases not matched to a gene: 11. In germline, CDR1 is SGHRS, CDR2 YFSETQ. CDR3 DNA: TGCGCCAGCAGCCTTCGACAGGGAAGTGGTACTGAAGCTTTCTTT. Its translation is CASSLRQGSGTEAFF.

In its sample, this clone was seen a few times. J is TRBJ1-5 and V is TRBV4-2; no definite D call. Between the trimmed V and J ends, which lost 0 bases and 1 base, there was a span of 7 bases. Germline assignment: CDR1 LGHNA and CDR2 YNFKEQ. This CDR3 is 15 amino acids long. The CDR3 region has the DNA TGTGCCAGCAGCCAAGATGGTGGGAGCAATCAGCCCCAGCATTTT. Encoded protein: CASSQDGGSNQPQHF.

The chain combines TRBV6-2 or TRBV6-3 with TRBJ1-1; 8 nucleotides match TRBD1. CDR1 and CDR2 (germline): MNHEY, SVGEGT. This CDR3 has 18 amino acids. The junction had 19 bases not matched to a gene; V was cut back by 0 bases and J by 10 bases. As DNA, the CDR3 is TGTGCCAGCAGTTACTCGTCTCTCACCGAAAGGACAGGGCTGCGAGCTTTCTTT. This sequence encodes CASSYSSLTERTGLRAFF.

This chain uses TRBV13 with TRBJ1-2; D perhaps matches TRBD1 (5 bases). This CDR3 contains 13 residues. Germline assignment: CDR1 PRHDT and CDR2 FYEKMQ (reference sequence). The germline V and J ends were trimmed by 5 bases and 8 bases, with 15 bases remaining between them. The CDR3 here is CASSLDTLGGYTF. CDR3 sequence (DNA): TGTGCCAGCAGCCTGGACACTTTAGGGGGCTACACCTTC. Combining the CDR3 with reference TRBV13 and TRBJ1-2 gives the whole variable domain AAGVIQSPRHLIKEKRETATLKCYPIPRHDTVYWYQQGPGQDPQFLISFYEKMQSDKGSIPDRFSAQQFSDYHSELNMSSLELGDSALYFCASSLDTLGGYTFGSGTRLTVV.

This chain links TRBV7-2 with TRBJ1-2, with 7 bases lining up with TRBD1. The CDR3 has 14 amino acids. Germline loops: CDR1 SGHTA, CDR2 FQGNSA. The ends lost 5 bases at V and 4 bases at J; junction bases unmatched: 7. The CDR3 loop is CASSERQGGYGYTF. CDR3 in DNA: TGTGCCAGCAGCGAAAGACAGGGAGGCTATGGCTACACCTTC.

The gene calls are TRBV4-2 and TRBJ1-2; D not resolved. V was trimmed by 0 bases and J by 2 bases, leaving 7 bases between them. The CDR3 consists of 14 residues. Germline V gives CDR1 LGHNA, CDR2 YNFKEQ. The CDR3, as DNA: TGTGCCAGCAGCCAAGATCCCCAGAACTATGGCTACACCTTC. It yields the protein CASSQDPQNYGYTF.

The chain is built from TRBV5-1 and TRBJ2-2; unclear D gene. The V and J ends lost 1 base and 1 base respectively, with 8 bases between them. The CDR3 has 15 residues. Germline V gives CDR1 SGHRS, CDR2 YFSETQ. The CDR3 nucleotides are TGCGCCAGCAGCTTGACCGGTAGGAACACCGGGGAGCTGTTTTTT. Amino acids: CASSLTGRNTGELFF. Variable domain in full (rest from reference TRBV5-1 and TRBJ2-2): KAGVTQTPRYLIKTRGQQVTLSCSPISGHRSVSWYQQTPGQGLQFLFEYFSETQRNKGNFPGRFSGRQFSNSRSEMNVSTLELGDSALYLCASSLTGRNTGELFFGEGSRLTVL.

The chain links TRBV24-1 to TRBJ2-1, with D possibly being TRBD1 or TRBD2 (5 bases each). V was pared by 8 bases and J by 6 bases, with 10 bases between. The CDR3 is made up of 12 amino acids. The germline V gene has CDR1 KGHDR and CDR2 SFDVKD. CDR3 DNA sequence: TGTGCCACCAAAGGGGAGACCAATGAGCAGTTCTTC. This translates into CATKGETNEQFF.

The V and J genes are TRBV25-1 and TRBJ2-1, with D possibly matching TRBD1 (6 bases). The CDR3 runs to 16 residues. Per germline, CDR1 MGHDK and CDR2 SYGVNS. V lost 5 bases and J 2 bases, leaving 16 bases between the germline ends. CDR3 in amino acids: CASSSVTGSTYNEQFF. For the CDR3, the DNA is TGTGCCAGCAGTTCTGTTACAGGGAGTACCTACAATGAGCAGTTCTTC. Supplemented by reference TRBV25-1 and TRBJ2-1, the full variable domain reads EADIYQTPRYLVIGTGKKITLECSQTMGHDKMYWYQQDPGMELHLIHYSYGVNSTEKGDLSSESTVSRIRTEHFPLTLESARPSHTSQYLCASSSVTGSTYNEQFFGPGTRLTVL.

The chain has TRBV11-2 and TRBJ2-7, with 10 bases aligning to TRBD2. Germline loops: CDR1 SGHAT, CDR2 FQNNGV. V lost 5 bases to trimming and J lost 1 base; unmatched junction nucleotides: 5. The CDR3 runs to 15 residues. CDR3 DNA sequence: TGTGCCAGCAGCCCGGGGACTAGCGATTCCTACGAGCAGTACTTC. Its translation is CASSPGTSDSYEQYF.